Below, one T cell receptor beta chain is given with its context. The germline CDR1 and CDR2 sequences are SGHTS and YDEGEE. The ends were cut back, 6 bases at V and 4 bases at J, with 22 bases in the middle. The CDR3 length is 16 residues. Clones were read by immunoSEQ multiplex PCR, and TCRdb kept only the in-frame ones, dropping some. This table holds hundreds of thousands of clones, 75% to 90% found once. This sample is part of a study of blood T cell repertoires in COVID-19. Looking at the study overall: COVID-19 samples, acute and convalescent, were from the United States, Italy and Spain.

The sequence was collected from a woman aged 60-70 years who had recovered from COVID-19. The sample was PBMCs or T cells enriched from blood (not recorded which). The J gene is TRBJ1-2, the V gene TRBV5-8, with D possibly TRBD1 on 5 matching bases. The CDR3 DNA reads as TGTGCCAGCACCTCATGGACCTCCCAGGGTATCTATGGCTACACCTTC. Its translation: CASTSWTSQGIYGYTF. The full variable domain, with the rest looked up from reference TRBV5-8 and TRBJ1-2, is EAGVTQSPTHLIKTRGQQATLRCSPISGHTSVYWYQQALGLGLQFLLWYDEGEERNRGNFPPRFSGRQFPNYSSELNVNALELEDSALYLCASTSWTSQGIYGYTFGSGTRLTVV.